A single sample gave rise to the 27 T cell receptor beta chains below, sequenced in a study of OX40 agonist ivuxolimab in advanced cancers. The table came from immunoSEQ multiplex PCR; TCRdb's copy has only in-frame clones and leaves some out. This table has about 91,000 clones, approximately 80% appearing once. Sequencing used CD4+ or CD8+ T cells sorted from blood, obtained in a trial of the OX40 agonist ivuxolimab. The source of these receptors is an adult with an advanced solid tumor such as melanoma, head and neck, liver or kidney cancer.

The rearrangement joins TRBV6-5 to TRBJ2-4, with 10 bases aligning to TRBD2. The CDR3 length is 14 residues. Losses at the gene ends were 5 bases for V and 7 bases for J; bases not matched to a gene: 5. Germline V CDR1 and CDR2: MNHEY, SVGAGI. CDR3 residues: CASSERGGGNIQYF. CDR3 nucleotides: TGTGCCAGCAGTGAGCGGGGGGGCGGGAACATTCAGTACTTC.

The DNA of the CDR3 is TGTGCCAGCTCACCAGGGGGCCCGAACACCGGGGAGCTGTTTTTT. Amino acid sequence: CASSPGGPNTGELFF. The chain is built from TRBV18 and TRBJ2-2; maybe TRBD1 (6 bases). The CDR3 runs 15 residues. The germline gives CDR1 KGHSH, CDR2 LQKENI. V lost 2 bases to trimming and J lost 0 bases, with 7 bases between them. Looking up the rest from reference TRBV18 and TRBJ2-2 gives the full variable domain: NAGVMQNPRHLVRRRGQEARLRCSPMKGHSHVYWYRQLPEEGLKFMVYLQKENIIDESGMPKERFSAEFPKEGPSILRIQQVVRGDSAAYFCASSPGGPNTGELFFGEGSRLTVL.

This sequence joins TRBV18 and TRBJ1-1; a weak D match, TRBD1 (6 bases). The CDR3 covers 13 residues. Trimming took off 4 bases at V and 3 bases at J, with 9 bases between the two ends. The germline V gene has CDR1 KGHSH and CDR2 LQKENI. CDR3 nucleotide sequence: TGTGCCAGCTCACTGAACAGGGACACTGAAGCTTTCTTT. Translation: CASSLNRDTEAFF.

CDR3 sequence: CASSVNRGNSPLHF. The DNA for the CDR3 is TGTGCCAGCAGCGTCAACAGGGGTAATTCACCCCTCCACTTT. The chain combines TRBV9 with TRBJ1-6, with TRBD1 identical over 7 bases. Trimming took 2 bases from V and 6 from J; bases not matched to a gene: 2. There are 14 residues in the CDR3. Germline CDR1 SGDLS, CDR2 YYNGEE.

The genes are TRBV28 and TRBJ1-2; a weak D match, TRBD1 (5 bases). The V and J ends lost 3 bases and 5 bases respectively, with 7 bases between them. Germline CDR1 MDHEN, CDR2 SYDVKM. The CDR3 has 12 residues. The CDR3 region is CASSFEGYGYTF. CDR3 DNA sequence: TGTGCCAGCAGTTTTGAGGGGTATGGCTACACCTTC.

The chain recombines TRBV12-5 with TRBJ2-7; 8 bases are a match to TRBD1. The V and J ends lost 3 bases and 7 bases, in that order; junction bases with no gene match: 14. Per germline, CDR1 LGHNT and CDR2 FRNRAP. This CDR3 has 16 residues. The CDR3 is CASGFILGQGFGEQYF. Written as DNA, the CDR3 is TGTGCTAGTGGTTTTATACTTGGACAGGGATTCGGGGAGCAGTACTTC.

This chain links TRBV6-1 with TRBJ2-5, with D unclear. The germline V and J ends were trimmed by 6 bases and 5 bases, with 19 bases remaining between them. This CDR3 region has 15 residues. CDR1 MNHNS and CDR2 SASEGT come from the germline V gene. The CDR3: CASSPPGPLTETQYF. CDR3 DNA: TGTGCCAGCAGCCCACCCGGGCCCCTCACGGAGACCCAGTACTTC.

This clone was seen a few times. The chain employs TRBV19 and TRBJ1-4; 7 positions agree with TRBD1. Germline lookup yields CDR1 LNHDA and CDR2 SQIVND (reference sequence). V gave up 3 bases and J gave up 8 bases; unmatched junction bases: 6. The CDR3 has 14 residues. CDR3 coding DNA: TGTGCCAGTAGTATGGATAGGGGGCGAGAAAAACTGTTTTTT. Amino acids: CASSMDRGREKLFF.

The J gene is TRBJ1-5, the V gene TRBV28, with unresolved D. Germline assignment: CDR1 MDHEN and CDR2 SYDVKM. This CDR3 is built from 14 residues. The V and J ends lost 6 bases and 0 bases respectively, with 9 bases between them. The chain's CDR3 is CASSLTDSNQPQHF. The CDR3 DNA reads as TGTGCCAGCAGCCTAACGGATAGCAATCAGCCCCAGCATTTT.

The genes are TRBV6-5 and TRBJ2-4; 7 bases are shared with TRBD1. Looked up from germline, CDR1 is MNHEY and CDR2 is SVGAGI. The CDR3 spans 16 residues. V dropped 0 bases and J dropped 0; count of bases not matched to a gene: 2. CDR3 nucleotides: TGTGCCAGCAGTTACTCGCCAGGGGGAGCCAAAAACATTCAGTACTTC. Its translation is CASSYSPGGAKNIQYF.

J is TRBJ1-3 and V is TRBV29-1; D is perhaps TRBD1 (5 bases). Trimming pared 7 bases from V and 2 bases from J, leaving 15 bases between. The CDR3 spans 14 residues. Germline V gene sequence: CDR1 SQVTM, CDR2 ANQGSEA. The CDR3 coding sequence is TGCAGCGCCCGAGGGGCAGAGGCTGGAAACACCATATATTTT. Its translation: CSARGAEAGNTIYF.

On this clone: The germline gene is not matched at one end of the junction; a read error may be the cause. The sample carries other DNA sequences with the same CDR3. The rearrangement links TRBV30 to TRBJ2-7; TRBD1 aligns across 8 bases. This CDR3 comprises 14 residues. CDR1 is GTSNPN and CDR2 is SVGIG in the germline V gene (reference sequence). CDR3 in amino acids: CAWSSWTGSYEQYF. The CDR3 nucleotides are TGCGCCTGGAGTAGTTGGACAGGGAGCTACGAGCAGTACTTC.

The gene calls are TRBV7-2 and TRBJ2-5, with 14 bases aligning to TRBD2. Germline V gives CDR1 SGHTA, CDR2 FQGNSA. Trimming cost V 4 bases and J 3 bases; bases outside gene matches: 13. This CDR3 is 19 amino acids long. CDR3 protein: CASSSYPFGLAGGEETQYF. CDR3 nucleotide sequence: TGTGCCAGCAGCTCTTACCCCTTTGGACTAGCGGGGGGTGAAGAGACCCAGTACTTC.

This sequence joins TRBV4-2 and TRBJ1-6; the D gene is possibly TRBD1 (6 bases). V shed 4 bases and J shed 8 bases, with 15 bases lying between them. This CDR3 has 15 amino acids. Germline values: CDR1 LGHNA, CDR2 YNFKEQ. The CDR3 reads CASSLEERGDSPLHF. CDR3 bases: TGTGCCAGCAGCCTAGAGGAGAGGGGGGATTCACCCCTCCACTTT.

This clone is a singleton in its sample. The chain joins TRBV28 to TRBJ2-2; no reliable D call. From germline, CDR1 is MDHEN and CDR2 SYDVKM. This CDR3 has 13 amino acids. V dropped 3 bases and J dropped 6 bases, with 8 bases sitting between them. The CDR3 DNA follows: TGTGCCAGCAGTTTCCTGGCATCCGGGGAGCTGTTTTTT. It specifies CASSFLASGELFF.

V usage is TRBV28 and J usage is TRBJ2-6; 8 bases match TRBD1. The CDR3 spans 17 residues. The germline V gene has CDR1 MDHEN and CDR2 SYDVKM. J gave up 2 bases and V 4 bases, and 7 bases lay outside the gene matches. In DNA form, the CDR3 reads TGTGCCAGCAGTTCGACAGGGGCCCTCGCTGGGGCCAACGTCCTGACTTTC. Translation gives CASSSTGALAGANVLTF. The full variable domain, its missing parts supplied by reference TRBV28 and TRBJ2-6, is DVKVTQSSRYLVKRTGEKVFLECVQDMDHENMFWYRQDPGLGLRLIYFSYDVKMKEKGDIPEGYSVSREKKERFSLILESASTNQTSMYLCASSSTGALAGANVLTFGAGSRLTVL.

The chain employs TRBV28 and TRBJ2-6; the match to TRBD1 covers 8 bases. In germline, CDR1 is MDHEN, CDR2 SYDVKM. V lost 4 bases and J lost 0; bases outside the gene matches: 5. CDR3 length: 17 amino acids. CDR3 protein: CASSSQGAGSGANVLTF. The CDR3 bases are TGTGCCAGCAGTTCGCAGGGGGCTGGCTCTGGGGCCAACGTCCTGACTTTC.

This clone was seen only once. The chain is built from TRBV6-5 and TRBJ2-3, with D unresolved. Germline V gene sequence: CDR1 MNHEY, CDR2 SVGAGI. The CDR3 covers 14 residues. V was shortened by 0 bases and J by 8 bases, with 12 bases between the two germline ends. DNA of the CDR3: TGTGCCAGCAGTTACTCGATGGGTCTAGGTACGCAGTATTTT. This gives the protein CASSYSMGLGTQYF.

As to this clone: A junction boundary mismatches the germline segment, possibly from a read error. CDR3 in DNA: TGTGCCAGCAGTAACTCCGGGGGGACTAGTACCAATGAGCAGTTCTTC. Its translation is CASSNSGGTSTNEQFF. The chain carries TRBV6-5 and TRBJ2-1; 8 positions agree with TRBD2. The germline V gene has CDR1 MNHEY and CDR2 SVGAGI. This CDR3 contains 16 residues.

The chain employs TRBV4-3 and TRBJ2-3; 7 positions agree with TRBD1. Germline loops: CDR1 LGHNA, CDR2 YSLEER. V gave up 4 bases and J gave up 5 bases; unmatched junction bases: 15. There are 17 residues in the CDR3. The CDR3 here is CASSPSFLGGLGDTQYF. CDR3 nucleotide sequence: TGCGCCAGCAGCCCGTCGTTTTTAGGGGGCTTGGGAGATACGCAGTATTTT.

This clone was detected once. This sequence joins TRBV7-2 and TRBJ2-3, with 9 bases fitting TRBD1. The CDR3 sequence is 17 residues long. J gave up 2 bases and V 5 bases, and 11 bases lay outside the gene matches. Per germline, CDR1 SGHTA and CDR2 FQGNSA. Here the CDR3 reads CASSAKTGTGLTDTQYF. The CDR3 DNA reads as TGTGCCAGCAGCGCAAAAACCGGGACAGGGCTCACAGATACGCAGTATTTT. The full variable domain, rest sourced from reference TRBV7-2 and TRBJ2-3, is GAGVSQSPSNKVTEKGKDVELRCDPISGHTALYWYRQSLGQGLEFLIYFQGNSAPDKSGLPSDRFSAERTGGSVSTLTIQRTQQEDSAVYLCASSAKTGTGLTDTQYFGPGTRLTVL.

This chain uses TRBV4-2 with TRBJ2-3; 7 positions agree with TRBD2. Germline CDR1 and CDR2: LGHNA and YNFKEQ. V dropped 1 base and J dropped 1; count of bases not matched to a gene: 5. CDR3 length equals 16 residues. This CDR3 reads CASSQVRRGGTDTQYF. The CDR3 coding sequence is TGTGCCAGCAGCCAAGTAAGACGGGGGGGCACAGATACGCAGTATTTT.

The chain is built from TRBV11-3 and TRBJ2-1, with 9 bases fitting TRBD1. V shed 1 base and J 6 bases; nucleotides not matched to a gene: 4. The length of the CDR3 is 15 residues. Per the germline V gene, CDR1 is SGHNT and CDR2 is YENEEA. CDR3 sequence reads: CASSLGTGGLNEQFF. CDR3 bases: TGTGCCAGCAGCTTAGGCACAGGGGGCCTCAATGAGCAGTTCTTC.

The chain has TRBV6-5 and TRBJ1-3; TRBD1 aligns across 8 bases. Germline V gives CDR1 MNHEY, CDR2 SVGAGI. Trimming took 2 bases from V and 8 from J; bases not matched to a gene: 5. The CDR3 has 14 residues. The CDR3 loop reads CASSYRTGSHTIYF. CDR3 coding DNA: TGTGCCAGCAGTTACAGGACAGGGAGCCACACCATATATTTT.

The chain carries TRBV9 and TRBJ2-3, with TRBD2 matching over 7 bases. The CDR3 has 15 residues. The V gene end was trimmed by 1 base and the J gene end by 1 base; junction bases not matched to a gene: 3. Germline loops: CDR1 SGDLS, CDR2 YYNGEE. In nucleotides, the CDR3 is TGTGCCAGCAGCGTAATGAGCGGGGGCACAGATACGCAGTATTTT. This gives the protein CASSVMSGGTDTQYF.

V and J are TRBV6-6 and TRBJ2-5; perhaps TRBD2 as D (6 bases). Germline V CDR1 and CDR2: MNHNY, SVGAGI (reference sequence). The germline V and J ends were trimmed by 4 bases and 5 bases, with 20 bases remaining between them. CDR3 length: 16 amino acids. DNA of the CDR3: TGTGCCAGCAGTTCGGCCGGGAGTGGGCTTCGGGAGACCCAGTACTTC. Amino acid sequence: CASSSAGSGLRETQYF.

The chain is built from TRBV5-1 and TRBJ2-1; D unclear. V was clipped by 0 bases and J by 5 bases, with 6 bases between them. Germline V gene sequence: CDR1 SGHRS, CDR2 YFSETQ. The CDR3 spans 13 residues. The CDR3 nucleotides read TGCGCCAGCAGCTTGGGAAGGGACAATGAGCAGTTCTTC. Protein sequence: CASSLGRDNEQFF.